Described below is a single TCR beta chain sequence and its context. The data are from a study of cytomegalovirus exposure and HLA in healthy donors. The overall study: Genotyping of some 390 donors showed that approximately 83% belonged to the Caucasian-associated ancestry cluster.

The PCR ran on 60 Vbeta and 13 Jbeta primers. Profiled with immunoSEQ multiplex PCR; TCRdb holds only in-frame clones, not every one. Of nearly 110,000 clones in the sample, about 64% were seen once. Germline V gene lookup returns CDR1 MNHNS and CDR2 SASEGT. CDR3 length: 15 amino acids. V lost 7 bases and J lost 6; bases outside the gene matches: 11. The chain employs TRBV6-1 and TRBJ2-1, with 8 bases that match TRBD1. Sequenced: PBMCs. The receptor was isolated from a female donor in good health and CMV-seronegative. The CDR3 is CASTRTGSLGNEQFF. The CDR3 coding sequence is TGTGCCAGCACGAGGACAGGGAGCTTGGGCAATGAGCAGTTCTTC.